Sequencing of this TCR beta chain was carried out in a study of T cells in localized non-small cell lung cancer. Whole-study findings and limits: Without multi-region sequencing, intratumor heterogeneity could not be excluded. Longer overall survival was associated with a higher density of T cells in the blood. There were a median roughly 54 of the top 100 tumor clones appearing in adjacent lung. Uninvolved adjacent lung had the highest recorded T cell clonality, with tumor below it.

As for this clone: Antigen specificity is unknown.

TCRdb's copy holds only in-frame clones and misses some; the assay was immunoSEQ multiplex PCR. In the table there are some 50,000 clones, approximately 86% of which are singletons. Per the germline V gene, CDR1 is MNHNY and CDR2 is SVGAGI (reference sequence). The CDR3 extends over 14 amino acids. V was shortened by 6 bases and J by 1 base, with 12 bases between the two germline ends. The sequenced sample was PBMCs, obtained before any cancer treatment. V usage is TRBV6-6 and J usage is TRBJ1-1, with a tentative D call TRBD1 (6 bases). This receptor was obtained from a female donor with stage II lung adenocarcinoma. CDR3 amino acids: CASRPPGQNTEAFF. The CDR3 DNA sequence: TGTGCCAGCAGGCCTCCGGGACAGAACACTGAAGCTTTCTTT.